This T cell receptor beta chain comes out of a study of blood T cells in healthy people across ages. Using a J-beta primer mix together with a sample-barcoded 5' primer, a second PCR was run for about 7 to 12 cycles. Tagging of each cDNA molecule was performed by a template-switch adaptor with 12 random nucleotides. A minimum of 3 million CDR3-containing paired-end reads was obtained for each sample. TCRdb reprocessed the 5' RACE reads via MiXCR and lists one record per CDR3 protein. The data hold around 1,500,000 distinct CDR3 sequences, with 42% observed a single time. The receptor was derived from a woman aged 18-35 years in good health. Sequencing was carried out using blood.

DNA of the CDR3: TGTGCCAGCAGCTTAGGAGACTCACTGATTATACAAGAGACCCAGTACTTC. It is translated as CASSLGDSLIIQETQYF. The rearrangement joins TRBV7-2 to TRBJ2-5; D ambiguous. Germline lookup yields CDR1 SGHTA and CDR2 FQGNSA. The ends were cut back, 1 base at V and 2 bases at J, with 17 bases in the middle. This CDR3 region has 17 residues.